Each of the 27 T cell receptor beta chains below was sequenced from the same sample in a study of blood T cell repertoires in COVID-19. Sequencing used immunoSEQ multiplex PCR; TCRdb keeps in-frame clones, though not all of them. The sample holds about 150,000 clones, roughly 85% seen once. The sample comprised peripheral blood. The receptors were sampled from a man in his 70s with acute or convalescent COVID-19.

The chain employs TRBV5-1 and TRBJ1-4, with 8 bases that match TRBD1. CDR1 is SGHRS, CDR2 YFSETQ, per germline. J gave up 1 base and V 4 bases, and 9 bases lay outside the gene matches. The CDR3 covers 17 residues. CDR3 nucleotide sequence: TGCGCCAGCAGCCTCTCTCCAGGGGGCGAAACTAATGAAAAACTGTTTTTT. Its translation is CASSLSPGGETNEKLFF.

This sequence joins TRBV28 and TRBJ2-7; 8 bases agree with TRBD2. The CDR3 loop spans 15 amino acids. J gave up 0 bases and V 4 bases, and 5 bases lay outside the gene matches. Germline V CDR1 and CDR2: MDHEN, SYDVKM. The chain's CDR3 is CASSSAGLASYEQYF. The CDR3 DNA is TGTGCCAGCAGTTCCGCCGGACTAGCCTCCTACGAGCAGTACTTC.

The V gene is TRBV5-4, the J gene TRBJ1-2, with 7 bases fitting TRBD1. Germline values: CDR1 SGHNT, CDR2 YYREEE (reference sequence). The CDR3 is 16 residues long. V dropped 4 bases and J dropped 6; count of bases not matched to a gene: 15. The CDR3 here is CASSPPPVGQANGYTF. CDR3 nucleotides: TGTGCCAGCAGCCCGCCCCCGGTCGGACAGGCGAATGGCTACACCTTC.

The chain employs TRBV9 and TRBJ2-5; 15 bases match TRBD2. After removal of 4 bases from V and 5 bases from J, the junction contained 6 bases not matched to a gene. The CDR3 has 16 residues. Looked up from germline, CDR1 is SGDLS and CDR2 is YYNGEE. The CDR3: CASSSGLAGGGETQYF. The DNA for the CDR3 is TGTGCCAGCAGCTCGGGACTAGCGGGAGGTGGGGAGACCCAGTACTTC. The variable domain in full, completed from reference TRBV9 and TRBJ2-5, reads DSGVTQTPKHLITATGQRVTLRCSPRSGDLSVYWYQQSLDQGLQFLIQYYNGEERAKGNILERFSAQQFPDLHSELNLSSLELGDSALYFCASSSGLAGGGETQYFGPGTRLLVL.

V is TRBV7-2 and J is TRBJ2-7, with D hard to call. V was trimmed by 6 bases and J by 0 bases, leaving 12 bases between them. There are 14 residues in the CDR3. Germline lookup yields CDR1 SGHTA and CDR2 FQGNSA. The CDR3 here is CASSSSSSSYEQYF. DNA of the CDR3: TGTGCCAGCAGTTCCTCCAGTTCCTCCTACGAGCAGTACTTC.

The chain is built from TRBV10-2 and TRBJ1-6; tentatively, D is TRBD1 (5 bases). In germline, CDR1 is WSHSY, CDR2 SAAADI. CDR3 length equals 16 residues. The V and J ends lost 7 bases and 4 bases respectively, with 17 bases between them. The CDR3 here is CASMGGRAGYNSPLHF. The CDR3 DNA reads TGCGCCAGCATGGGAGGCAGGGCGGGGTATAATTCACCCCTCCACTTT.

In its sample, this clone was seen many times. This chain uses TRBV9 with TRBJ2-2, with 7 bases matching TRBD2. Germline V gene lookup returns CDR1 SGDLS and CDR2 YYNGEE. CDR3 length equals 17 residues. V lost 0 bases to trimming and J lost 4 bases; unmatched junction nucleotides: 9. CDR3 in amino acids: CASSVDRLADLTGELFF. The CDR3 DNA is TGTGCCAGCAGCGTAGATCGGCTAGCGGACCTCACCGGGGAGCTGTTTTTT.

The chain recombines TRBV5-1 with TRBJ1-4; D gene ambiguous. The germline gives CDR1 SGHRS, CDR2 YFSETQ. Trimming took 2 bases from V and 6 from J, leaving 8 bases between them. The CDR3 is 13 residues long. The CDR3 sequence: CASSFKADEKLFF. DNA of the CDR3: TGCGCCAGCAGCTTTAAGGCGGATGAAAAACTGTTTTTT.

This clone was detected only once. J is TRBJ1-5 and V is TRBV6-1; 7 bases fit TRBD1. The CDR3 has 14 amino acids. J gave up 6 bases and V 3 bases, and 5 bases lay outside the gene matches. The V gene's germline CDR1 is MNHNS and CDR2 SASEGT. The CDR3 region has the DNA TGTGCCAGCAGTGAGGGACAGTTCCCTCAGCCCCAGCATTTT. Translation gives CASSEGQFPQPQHF.

This clone was picked up one time. This chain joins TRBV2 and TRBJ2-5; 7 bases are shared with TRBD2. The V and J ends lost 7 bases and 5 bases, in that order; junction bases with no gene match: 7. The CDR3 is made up of 13 amino acids. From germline, CDR1 is SNHLY and CDR2 FYNNEI. This CDR3 reads CASTGEGEETQYF. The CDR3 DNA reads TGTGCCAGCACGGGGGAGGGAGAGGAGACCCAGTACTTC. The full variable domain, rest sourced from reference TRBV2 and TRBJ2-5, is EPEVTQTPSHQVTQMGQEVILRCVPISNHLYFYWYRQILGQKVEFLVSFYNNEISEKSEIFDDQFSVERPDGSNFTLKIRSTKLEDSAMYFCASTGEGEETQYFGPGTRLLVL.

This clone has just a few counts. This rearrangement joins TRBV7-9 to TRBJ2-3; D not resolved. V gave up 4 bases and J gave up 6 bases, with 14 bases separating them. The V gene's germline CDR1 is SEHNR and CDR2 FQNEAQ (reference sequence). CDR3 length equals 14 residues. CDR3 residues: CASSSQTITDTQYF. The CDR3 nucleotides read TGTGCCAGCAGCTCCCAAACTATAACCGATACGCAGTATTTT.

The V call is TRBV9, the J call TRBJ2-7, with TRBD2 matching over 8 bases. This CDR3 region has 14 residues. Trimming at V came to 0 bases and at J to 3 bases, leaving 2 bases not matched to a gene. Per the germline V gene, CDR1 is SGDLS and CDR2 is YYNGEE. The CDR3 is CASSVVGTSYEQYF. The CDR3 bases are TGTGCCAGCAGCGTAGTGGGGACTAGCTACGAGCAGTACTTC.

The chain employs TRBV5-5 and TRBJ1-6; D ambiguous. Trimming removed 7 bases from V and 9 bases from J, with 14 bases in between. The germline V gene has CDR1 SGHKS and CDR2 YYEKEE (reference sequence). The CDR3 has 13 residues. The chain's CDR3 is CASLRAYGSPLHF. The DNA of the CDR3 is TGTGCCAGCTTGCGGGCCTACGGTTCACCCCTCCACTTT.

The chain employs TRBV29-1 and TRBJ2-2, with TRBD1 matching over 8 bases. This CDR3 contains 15 residues. Germline values: CDR1 SQVTM, CDR2 ANQGSEA. Trimming took 7 bases from V and 5 from J; bases not matched to a gene: 12. The CDR3 is CSAGPGTGSTGELFF. The CDR3, as DNA: TGCAGCGCCGGACCCGGGACAGGCAGTACCGGGGAGCTGTTTTTT.

The chain has TRBV11-2 and TRBJ2-7, with D possibly TRBD1 on 7 matching bases. There are 15 residues in the CDR3. From germline, CDR1 is SGHAT and CDR2 FQNNGV. V lost 1 base and J 2 bases, leaving 12 bases between the germline ends. Here the CDR3 DNA reads TGTGCCAGCAGCTTAGGCAGGGGGGCCACCTACGAGCAGTACTTC. Translated: CASSLGRGATYEQYF.

This clone was seen once. This chain joins TRBV27 and TRBJ1-3; 9 bases map to TRBD1. The CDR3 extends over 16 amino acids. The germline gives CDR1 MNHEY, CDR2 SMNVEV (reference sequence). The V segment lost 5 bases and the J segment 0 bases; nucleotides outside the gene matches: 5. DNA of the CDR3: TGTGCCAGCAGTGGACAGGGGCCTTTCTCTGGAAACACCATATATTTT. This translates into CASSGQGPFSGNTIYF.

The V call is TRBV12-3 or TRBV12-4, the J call TRBJ1-3; D unresolved. This CDR3 has 11 residues. CDR3 loop: CDKGPGDTIYF. The CDR3 region has the DNA TGTGATAAGGGTCCCGGGGACACCATATATTTT.

The chain uses TRBV19 and TRBJ2-2; 8 bases agree with TRBD1. The CDR3 totals 15 residues. With 5 bases clipped from V and 5 bases from J, the junction kept 7 bases outside the gene matches. Germline CDR1 LNHDA, CDR2 SQIVND (reference sequence). DNA of the CDR3: TGTGCCAGTAGTCCCGGGACAGGAATAACCGGGGAGCTGTTTTTT. Translated, it gives CASSPGTGITGELFF. Based on the CDR3 plus reference TRBV19 and TRBJ2-2, the full variable domain is DGGITQSPKYLFRKEGQNVTLSCEQNLNHDAMYWYRQDPGQGLRLIYYSQIVNDFQKGDIAEGYSVSREKKESFPLTVTSAQKNPTAFYLCASSPGTGITGELFFGEGSRLTVL.

The CDR3 protein is CASKGPVTLHF. The CDR3, as DNA: TGTGCCAGTAAGGGGCCGGTCACCCTCCACTTT. This rearrangement joins TRBV19 to TRBJ1-6, with D perhaps TRBD1 (5 bases). The CDR3 length is 11 residues. V lost 7 bases and J lost 14, with 12 bases in between. Germline V gene lookup returns CDR1 LNHDA and CDR2 SQIVND (reference sequence).

This chain joins TRBV2 and TRBJ2-1; a weak D match, TRBD2 (7 bases). Trimming removed 1 base from V and 8 bases from J, with 21 bases in between. Germline V CDR1 and CDR2: SNHLY, FYNNEI. The CDR3 is 17 amino acids. The CDR3 is CASSEEGIGAGADEQFF. The CDR3 DNA reads as TGTGCCAGCAGTGAAGAGGGGATAGGGGCGGGGGCGGATGAGCAGTTCTTC. Together with reference TRBV2 and TRBJ2-1, the CDR3 gives the full variable domain: EPEVTQTPSHQVTQMGQEVILRCVPISNHLYFYWYRQILGQKVEFLVSFYNNEISEKSEIFDDQFSVERPDGSNFTLKIRSTKLEDSAMYFCASSEEGIGAGADEQFFGPGTRLTVL.

The chain links TRBV19 to TRBJ2-1, with 9 bases aligning to TRBD1. The CDR3 is 16 amino acids. Per germline, CDR1 LNHDA and CDR2 SQIVND (reference sequence). V shed 4 bases and J 0 bases; nucleotides not matched to a gene: 4. CDR3: CASSRDRASSYNEQFF. In nucleotides, the CDR3 is TGTGCCAGTAGTAGGGACAGGGCTAGCTCCTACAATGAGCAGTTCTTC.

This chain uses TRBV6-5 with TRBJ1-1, with TRBD1 matching 8 bases. CDR3 length: 14 residues. The germline CDR1 and CDR2 sequences are MNHEY and SVGAGI. V was clipped by 7 bases and J by 8 bases; unmatched bases: 12. CDR3 sequence: CASTRGTGPTEAFF. CDR3 in DNA: TGTGCCAGCACCCGCGGGACAGGACCAACAGAAGCTTTCTTT.

The genes are TRBV5-1 and TRBJ1-4; possible D gene TRBD1, 6 bases. CDR3 length equals 18 residues. Trimming removed 1 base from V and 7 bases from J, with 23 bases in between. Germline lookup yields CDR1 SGHRS and CDR2 YFSETQ. CDR3 protein: CASSLNGIRTELGEKLFF. The DNA for the CDR3 is TGCGCCAGCAGCTTGAATGGGATCAGGACAGAGCTTGGTGAAAAACTGTTTTTT.

This chain connects TRBV24-1 to TRBJ1-2; 7 nucleotides match TRBD1. CDR3 length: 13 residues. Per germline, CDR1 KGHDR and CDR2 SFDVKD. After removal of 4 bases from V and 5 bases from J, the junction contained 3 bases not matched to a gene. This CDR3 reads CATSEYRGYGYTF. CDR3 nucleotides: TGTGCCACCAGTGAGTACAGGGGTTATGGCTACACCTTC.

The chain is built from TRBV6-5 and TRBJ2-1; 11 positions match TRBD2. Germline V CDR1 and CDR2: MNHEY, SVGAGI. With 7 bases clipped from V and 9 bases from J, the junction kept 8 bases outside the gene matches. The CDR3 runs 14 residues. This chain's CDR3 is CASTTSGSRGEQFF. CDR3 DNA: TGTGCCAGCACAACTAGCGGGAGTAGGGGTGAGCAGTTCTTC.

This chain links TRBV12-3 or TRBV12-4 with TRBJ1-2; no reliable D call. CDR3 length: 13 amino acids. Trimming pared 4 bases from V and 2 bases from J, leaving 8 bases between. The CDR3 region has the DNA TGTGCCAGCAGTTCCGAACAGAACTATGGCTACACCTTC. This encodes CASSSEQNYGYTF.

This clone was observed once. The V call is TRBV7-2, the J call TRBJ2-3; 9 bases line up with TRBD2. V trimming: 5 bases; J trimming: 5 bases; junction bases outside the gene matches: 11. The germline CDR1 and CDR2 sequences are SGHTA and FQGNSA. The CDR3 totals 16 residues. Here the CDR3 reads CASSLYRAGGRDTQYF. The CDR3 DNA reads TGTGCCAGCAGCCTCTACCGAGCGGGAGGTCGAGATACGCAGTATTTT.